A single sample gave rise to the 30 T cell receptor beta chains below, sequenced in a study of blood T cell repertoires in COVID-19. Sequenced by immunoSEQ multiplex PCR; TCRdb stores in-frame clones only, minus some. The sample has over 55,000 clones, 88% seen once. Specimen: peripheral blood. These receptors all come from a human donor in a cohort sampled during active COVID-19.

This clone appeared a single time. This rearrangement joins TRBV2 to TRBJ2-7; 11 nucleotides agree with TRBD2. The V and J ends lost 6 bases and 6 bases, in that order; junction bases with no gene match: 7. Germline V CDR1 and CDR2: SNHLY, FYNNEI. This CDR3 has 14 residues. The CDR3 sequence: CASRVAGGSGEQYF. CDR3 coding DNA: TGTGCCAGCAGGGTAGCGGGAGGGTCCGGCGAGCAGTACTTC.

The chain joins TRBV5-4 to TRBJ2-5; 8 positions match TRBD1. V gave up 4 bases and J gave up 2 bases; unmatched junction bases: 10. The CDR3 length is 16 residues. From germline, CDR1 is SGHNT and CDR2 YYREEE (reference sequence). The CDR3 protein is CASSRGQGNTQETQYF. CDR3 DNA: TGTGCCAGCAGCCGCGGACAGGGTAACACTCAAGAGACCCAGTACTTC.

This clone was detected only a few times. V gene TRBV6-6 combines with J gene TRBJ2-2, with D perhaps TRBD2 (6 bases). The CDR3 length is 19 residues. Trimming removed 5 bases from V and 4 bases from J, with 26 bases in between. The germline V gene encodes CDR1 MNHNY and CDR2 SVGAGI (reference sequence). The CDR3 sequence: CASSPRVSATRRATGELFF. In DNA, the CDR3 is TGTGCCAGCAGTCCGCGAGTCTCTGCGACTAGAAGGGCCACCGGGGAGCTGTTTTTT.

The V and J genes are TRBV30 and TRBJ2-6; a weak D match, TRBD2 (5 bases). The CDR3 is 14 amino acids. The germline V and J ends were trimmed by 7 bases and 0 bases, with 10 bases remaining between them. Germline CDR1 GTSNPN, CDR2 SVGIG (reference sequence). CDR3 coding DNA: TGTGCCTACGGACGGGGCTCTGGGGCCAACGTCCTGACTTTC. It yields the protein CAYGRGSGANVLTF.

The chain has TRBV29-1 and TRBJ1-1; D perhaps matches TRBD1 (5 bases). The V end lost 4 bases, the J end lost 1 base, and 7 bases lay between the germline ends. The CDR3 has 12 amino acids. Germline-derived CDR1 and CDR2 are SQVTM and ANQGSEA. The CDR3 region is CSVAGSNTEAFF. CDR3 nucleotides: TGCAGCGTTGCAGGGTCGAACACTGAAGCTTTCTTT.

J is TRBJ1-6 and V is TRBV5-1, with 10 bases matching TRBD1. Germline CDR1 reads SGHRS; CDR2 reads YFSETQ. V dropped 3 bases and J dropped 8; count of bases not matched to a gene: 5. The CDR3 loop spans 15 amino acids. The CDR3 spells CASSSGGQGYSPLHF. DNA for the CDR3: TGCGCCAGCAGCTCCGGGGGACAGGGGTATTCACCCCTCCACTTT. Filled out from reference TRBV5-1 and TRBJ1-6, the complete variable domain reads KAGVTQTPRYLIKTRGQQVTLSCSPISGHRSVSWYQQTPGQGLQFLFEYFSETQRNKGNFPGRFSGRQFSNSRSEMNVSTLELGDSALYLCASSSGGQGYSPLHFGNGTRLTVT.

This clone was seen a handful of times. The chain carries TRBV21-1 and TRBJ1-2; the table's D call TRBD1 went unverified against the DNA. TRBV21-1 is a documented pseudogene. The CDR3 extends over 11 amino acids. CDR3: CARGANYGYTF. Written as DNA, the CDR3 is TGTGCCAGAGGGGCGAACTATGGCTACACCTTC.

This chain links TRBV6-2 or TRBV6-3 with TRBJ1-1; no clear D. In germline, CDR1 is MNHEY, CDR2 SVGEGT. Trimming removed 2 bases from V and 4 bases from J, with 8 bases in between. The CDR3 runs to 13 residues. CDR3 region: CASSYPSGTEAFF. Here the CDR3 DNA reads TGTGCCAGCAGTTACCCCAGTGGCACTGAAGCTTTCTTT.

The chain joins TRBV2 to TRBJ2-5, with TRBD1 matching over 7 bases. Unmatched junction bases numbered 7, after V lost 8 bases and J lost 4 bases. CDR1 SNHLY and CDR2 FYNNEI come from the germline V gene. The CDR3 consists of 13 residues. CDR3 protein: CASGRNRGETQYF. CDR3 coding DNA: TGTGCCAGCGGCAGAAACAGGGGAGAGACCCAGTACTTC.

CDR3 residues: CASSPRFSGRGAGELFF. CDR3 sequence (DNA): TGTGCCAGCTCACCACGTTTCAGCGGGAGGGGCGCCGGGGAGCTGTTTTTT. The rearrangement links TRBV18 to TRBJ2-2; 10 nucleotides line up with TRBD2. CDR3 size: 17 residues. The germline V gene has CDR1 KGHSH and CDR2 LQKENI. Trimming at V came to 1 base and at J to 6 bases, leaving 8 bases not matched to a gene.

The chain combines TRBV4-3 with TRBJ2-1; 12 positions agree with TRBD2. This CDR3 is 16 amino acids long. Germline V CDR1 and CDR2: LGHNA, YSLEER. The ends lost 4 bases at V and 4 bases at J; junction bases unmatched: 5. The CDR3 DNA reads TGCGCCAGCAGCCGACAACTAGCGGGGGGTTACAATGAGCAGTTCTTC. Amino acid sequence: CASSRQLAGGYNEQFF.

The J gene is TRBJ2-7, the V gene TRBV6-4; weak D call: TRBD2 (6 bases). The CDR3 is made up of 17 amino acids. V was shortened by 2 bases and J by 0 bases, with 17 bases between the two germline ends. Germline values: CDR1 MRHNA, CDR2 SNTAGT. This CDR3 reads CASSDPEGEISSYEQYF. The CDR3 DNA is TGTGCCAGCAGTGACCCGGAGGGAGAGATTAGCTCCTACGAGCAGTACTTC.

This clone was detected a few times. This sequence joins TRBV24-1 and TRBJ2-3; 8 positions agree with TRBD2. From germline, CDR1 is KGHDR and CDR2 SFDVKD. Trimming cost V 9 bases and J 5 bases; bases outside gene matches: 6. This CDR3 contains 13 residues. Here the CDR3 reads CATQGLAQDTQYF. The CDR3 DNA follows: TGTGCCACCCAAGGACTAGCACAAGATACGCAGTATTTT.

The chain has TRBV29-1 and TRBJ2-1; 7 bases match TRBD1. Trimming at V came to 8 bases and at J to 2 bases, leaving 6 bases not matched to a gene. The length of the CDR3 is 13 residues. Germline CDR1 reads SQVTM; CDR2 reads ANQGSEA. The CDR3 bases are TGCAGCACAGGGACAGTAACCTACAATGAGCAGTTCTTC. Its translation is CSTGTVTYNEQFF.

This rearrangement joins TRBV7-9 to TRBJ2-7; a weak D match, TRBD2 (7 bases). CDR1 and CDR2 (germline): SEHNR, FQNEAQ (reference sequence). The CDR3 spans 16 residues. Trimming stripped 3 bases from V and 4 bases from J, with 19 bases between. CDR3 loop: CASSFRGGEDGYEQYF. The CDR3 nucleotides read TGTGCCAGCAGCTTCAGGGGAGGGGAGGACGGTTACGAGCAGTACTTC. Drawing the rest from reference TRBV7-9 and TRBJ2-7, the complete variable domain is DTGVSQNPRHKITKRGQNVTFRCDPISEHNRLYWYRQTLGQGPEFLTYFQNEAQLEKSRLLSDRFSAERPKGSFSTLEIQRTEQGDSAMYLCASSFRGGEDGYEQYFGPGTRLTVT.

CDR3 loop: CASKDSYGNQPQHF. CDR3 coding DNA: TGTGCCAGTAAGGACAGTTATGGCAATCAGCCCCAGCATTTT. V and J are TRBV19 and TRBJ1-5; D is perhaps TRBD1 (6 bases). CDR3 size: 14 residues. The V and J ends lost 7 bases and 2 bases respectively, with 12 bases between them. Germline V CDR1 and CDR2: LNHDA, SQIVND (reference sequence). Full variable domain (missing parts from reference TRBV19 and TRBJ1-5): DGGITQSPKYLFRKEGQNVTLSCEQNLNHDAMYWYRQDPGQGLRLIYYSQIVNDFQKGDIAEGYSVSREKKESFPLTVTSAQKNPTAFYLCASKDSYGNQPQHFGDGTRLSIL.

V gene TRBV18 combines with J gene TRBJ2-2; possibly TRBD2 for D (6 bases). The V gene's germline CDR1 is KGHSH and CDR2 LQKENI. With 5 bases removed from V and 4 bases from J, the gap between germline ends came to 11 bases. The CDR3 consists of 14 residues. The CDR3 nucleotides read TGTGCCAGCTCAGCTGGGGGAGGCACCGGGGAGCTGTTTTTT. This gives the protein CASSAGGGTGELFF.

This clone was seen once. The chain recombines TRBV5-1 with TRBJ1-5, with TRBD1 matching 7 bases. CDR1 and CDR2 from the germline V gene are SGHRS and YFSETQ. The CDR3 loop spans 14 amino acids. V shed 3 bases, J shed 2 bases, and the junction held 2 bases outside the gene matches. CDR3 sequence: CASSSTGGNQPQHF. The CDR3, as DNA: TGCGCCAGCAGCTCCACAGGGGGCAATCAGCCCCAGCATTTT.

V usage is TRBV2 and J usage is TRBJ2-7, with D possibly matching TRBD2 (5 bases). V dropped 3 bases and J dropped 0 bases, with 9 bases sitting between them. Germline V lookup: CDR1 SNHLY, CDR2 FYNNEI. The CDR3 is 14 residues long. CDR3 amino acids: CASSESSGSYEQYF. CDR3 sequence (DNA): TGTGCCAGCAGTGAGTCCAGCGGCTCCTACGAGCAGTACTTC.

CDR3 loop: CASSPGLAVASYEQYF. The CDR3 nucleotides are TGTGCCAGTAGTCCAGGACTAGCGGTGGCTTCCTACGAGCAGTACTTC. The chain employs TRBV19 and TRBJ2-7, with 10 bases fitting TRBD2. Germline trimming cut 5 bases from V and 1 base from J; bases unmatched to any gene: 8. Germline loops: CDR1 LNHDA, CDR2 SQIVND (reference sequence). CDR3 length: 16 amino acids.

V is TRBV7-8 and J is TRBJ2-5; weak D call: TRBD2 (5 bases). Per germline, CDR1 SGHVS and CDR2 FQNEAQ. With 7 bases removed from V and 5 bases from J, the gap between germline ends came to 8 bases. The CDR3 contains 11 residues. Here the CDR3 reads CASTGLETQYF. Here the CDR3 DNA reads TGTGCCAGCACGGGGTTGGAGACCCAGTACTTC.

This clone was observed a few times. The V gene is TRBV6-5, the J gene TRBJ1-2, with 7 bases fitting TRBD1. Unmatched junction bases numbered 5, after V lost 6 bases and J lost 7 bases. This CDR3 is built from 12 residues. Germline CDR1 and CDR2: MNHEY and SVGAGI. As DNA, the CDR3 is TGTGCCAGCAGACCTGGGACAGTTGGCTACACCTTC. Its protein is CASRPGTVGYTF.

The V gene is TRBV5-1, the J gene TRBJ2-7; 10 bases are shared with TRBD2. The CDR3 extends over 14 amino acids. V dropped 9 bases and J dropped 4; count of bases not matched to a gene: 10. Germline V gene data show CDR1 as SGHRS and CDR2 as YFSETQ. The CDR3 sequence is CATRAGGNSYEQYF. CDR3 DNA: TGCGCCACCCGAGCGGGAGGGAACTCTTACGAGCAGTACTTC.

A few counts support this clone. The rearrangement links TRBV7-9 to TRBJ1-1; 7 bases are shared with TRBD1. The germline CDR1 and CDR2 sequences are SEHNR and FQNEAQ (reference sequence). The V gene end was trimmed by 1 base and the J gene end by 4 bases; junction bases not matched to a gene: 3. The CDR3 has 14 residues. The DNA of the CDR3 is TGTGCCAGCAGCTTAGTACAGGGGAGCACTGAAGCTTTCTTT. Translation gives CASSLVQGSTEAFF.

V gene TRBV28 combines with J gene TRBJ1-3; D may be TRBD1 (6 bases). V was pared by 6 bases and J by 0 bases, with 15 bases between. Germline CDR1 and CDR2: MDHEN and SYDVKM. This CDR3 is built from 16 residues. CDR3 region: CASRSRGPLSGNTIYF. The CDR3 DNA is TGTGCCAGCAGGTCCAGGGGCCCACTCTCTGGAAACACCATATATTTT.

This chain links TRBV5-1 with TRBJ2-5, with 14 nucleotides matching TRBD2. Germline CDR1 is SGHRS and CDR2 is YFSETQ. The CDR3 is 16 amino acids. Trimming took 4 bases from V and 5 from J; bases not matched to a gene: 7. The CDR3 spells CASSLGLAGGGETQYF. Here the CDR3 DNA reads TGCGCCAGCAGCCTCGGACTAGCGGGGGGTGGGGAGACCCAGTACTTC.

V usage is TRBV2 and J usage is TRBJ2-7; D might be TRBD2 (6 bases). V was shortened by 4 bases and J by 2 bases, with 15 bases between the two germline ends. Germline V gene sequence: CDR1 SNHLY, CDR2 FYNNEI. CDR3 length: 15 amino acids. The CDR3 here is CASSGGWGVAYEQYF. The CDR3 region has the DNA TGTGCCAGCAGTGGGGGATGGGGGGTCGCCTACGAGCAGTACTTC.

V gene TRBV6-5 combines with J gene TRBJ2-7, with a weak D call TRBD1 (6 bases). Germline CDR1 and CDR2: MNHEY and SVGAGI. Trimming removed 5 bases from V and 3 bases from J, with 11 bases in between. The CDR3 is 13 residues long. CDR3: CASSKYRDYEQYF. The CDR3 DNA is TGTGCCAGCAGTAAGTACAGGGACTACGAGCAGTACTTC.

The V call is TRBV5-4, the J call TRBJ2-2, with a possible D match to TRBD1 (5 bases). CDR1 is SGHNT and CDR2 is YYREEE in the germline V gene (reference sequence). V lost 1 base and J lost 2, with 9 bases in between. This CDR3 comprises 15 residues. The CDR3: CASSLSGINTGELFF. In DNA form, the CDR3 reads TGTGCCAGCAGCTTGTCAGGGATTAACACCGGGGAGCTGTTTTTT.

This clone was detected only a few times. The chain links TRBV12-5 to TRBJ1-5; D ambiguous. Trimming took 6 bases from V and 5 from J, leaving 14 bases between them. Germline CDR1 is LGHNT and CDR2 is FRNRAP. The CDR3 loop spans 14 amino acids. CDR3: CASGLSRTYQPQHF. The DNA for the CDR3 is TGTGCTAGTGGCCTAAGTAGGACTTATCAGCCCCAGCATTTT. Looking up the rest from reference TRBV12-5 and TRBJ1-5 gives the full variable domain: DARVTQTPRHKVTEMGQEVTMRCQPILGHNTVFWYRQTMMQGLELLAYFRNRAPLDDSGMPKDRFSAEMPDATLATLKIQPSEPRDSAVYFCASGLSRTYQPQHFGDGTRLSIL.